This passage covers 8 T cell receptor beta chains from one sample sequenced in a study of CD8 T cells in Susac syndrome. Reverse transcription of about 0.45 to 1 ug RNA was carried out with random hexamers. TCRdb analysed the immunoSEQ multiplex PCR reads with MiXCR anew, one entry per CDR3 protein. This sample has 80,000 or so distinct CDR3 sequences, with 94% found just once. The sequencing sample was made of CD8+ T cells from PBMCs. All receptors come from a human donor in good health.

V usage is TRBV25-1 and J usage is TRBJ2-2; no firm D call. CDR1 MGHDK and CDR2 SYGVNS come from the germline V gene. The CDR3 runs to 12 residues. The V end was cut by 5 bases, the J end by 5 bases, with 6 bases between. DNA for the CDR3: TGTGCCAGCAGTCGGGTGACCGGGGAGCTGTTTTTT. Protein sequence: CASSRVTGELFF.

This chain joins TRBV27 and TRBJ2-2; D not resolved. This CDR3 comprises 13 residues. The germline V gene has CDR1 MNHEY and CDR2 SMNVEV (reference sequence). V dropped 3 bases and J dropped 4 bases, with 6 bases sitting between them. CDR3 nucleotide sequence: TGTGCCAGCAGTTTCGGAAGCACCGGGGAGCTGTTTTTT. Its protein is CASSFGSTGELFF.

V usage is TRBV7-6 and J usage is TRBJ2-2; 9 positions agree with TRBD2. This CDR3 comprises 18 residues. The ends lost 2 bases at V and 4 bases at J; junction bases unmatched: 11. Germline V gene lookup returns CDR1 SGHVS and CDR2 FNYEAQ. The CDR3 DNA sequence: TGTGCCAGCAGCTTACGGACCTCTAGCGGGGACATCACCGGGGAGCTGTTTTTT. It yields the protein CASSLRTSSGDITGELFF.

The chain recombines TRBV9 with TRBJ1-2; D is unclear. Trimming left V 3 bases short and J 4 bases short, with 7 bases between. The V gene's germline CDR1 is SGDLS and CDR2 YYNGEE. CDR3 length equals 12 residues. The CDR3 DNA reads as TGTGCCAGCAGCGAGGGAACCTATGGCTACACCTTC. It encodes CASSEGTYGYTF. Based on the CDR3 plus reference TRBV9 and TRBJ1-2, the full variable domain is DSGVTQTPKHLITATGQRVTLRCSPRSGDLSVYWYQQSLDQGLQFLIQYYNGEERAKGNILERFSAQQFPDLHSELNLSSLELGDSALYFCASSEGTYGYTFGSGTRLTVV.

The V call is TRBV20-1, the J call TRBJ1-1, with D unresolved. The V gene's germline CDR1 is DFQATT and CDR2 SNEGSKA (reference sequence). The CDR3 consists of 11 residues. Trimming removed 3 bases from V and 4 bases from J, with 6 bases in between. The CDR3 protein is CSARVITEAFF. In DNA, the CDR3 is TGCAGTGCTAGGGTTATCACTGAAGCTTTCTTT.

The V gene is TRBV20-1, the J gene TRBJ2-3; D is undetermined. This CDR3 is built from 13 residues. Trimming took 2 bases from V and 4 from J, leaving 10 bases between them. The germline CDR1 and CDR2 sequences are DFQATT and SNEGSKA (reference sequence). Here the CDR3 reads CSARRRSADTQYF. The CDR3 DNA sequence: TGCAGTGCTAGACGCCGGAGCGCAGATACGCAGTATTTT.

The chain recombines TRBV20-1 with TRBJ2-1; D uncertain. Germline CDR1 and CDR2: DFQATT and SNEGSKA (reference sequence). With 2 bases removed from V and 3 bases from J, the gap between germline ends came to 8 bases. This CDR3 contains 13 residues. The CDR3 sequence: CSARRASYNEQFF. CDR3 coding DNA: TGCAGTGCTAGACGGGCTAGCTACAATGAGCAGTTCTTC.

The chain uses TRBV7-6 and TRBJ1-2; no reliable D call. With 11 bases removed from V and 0 bases from J, the gap between germline ends came to 13 bases. CDR3 length: 13 residues. CDR1 is SGHVS and CDR2 is FNYEAQ in the germline V gene. This CDR3 is CAGKGPPNYGYTF. DNA for the CDR3: TGTGCCGGGAAGGGCCCGCCTAACTATGGCTACACCTTC. The whole variable domain, remainder taken from reference TRBV7-6 and TRBJ1-2, is GAGVSQSPRYKVTKRGQDVALRCDPISGHVSLYWYRQALGQGPEFLTYFNYEAQQDKSGLPNDRFSAERPEGSISTLTIQRTEQRDSAMYRCAGKGPPNYGYTFGSGTRLTVV.